This T cell receptor (beta chain) was recorded in a study of graft-versus-host responses after intestinal transplantation (dated by TCRdb to about 2021). For the wider study: The transplants that recipients got were multivisceral, liver-intestinal, or isolated intestinal. All recipients received anti-thymocyte globulin induction followed by maintenance tacrolimus and steroids for roughly three years. After intestinal transplantation, graft-versus-host and host-versus-graft alloreactive T cell clones in the graft, circulation and bone marrow were tracked using bulk TCR-beta CDR3 sequencing. Alloreactive clones were identified by sequencing pre-transplant mixed lymphocyte reaction products and comparing them with unstimulated pre-transplant donor and recipient T cells. A cohort of some 24 intestinal transplant recipients, including one retransplant, was enrolled, and 3 patients lacking pretransplant specimens were excluded. Donor T cell macrochimerism was defined as a peak of at least 4% donor T cells among recipient peripheral blood mononuclear cells. Samples from a few later patients were sequenced in-house on an Illumina MiSeq with MiXCR processing rather than by the commercial service. Findings and caveats that apply to the study as a whole: GvH clones were detected in recipient bone marrow, and some of these GvH clones were observed earlier in ileal mucosa or blood, consistent with an intestinal mucosal origin. Early after transplant, peak levels of circulating GvH clones were found to be associated with declines in HvG clones. Patients with donor T cell macrochimerism had high GvH to HvG T cell clonal ratios in their allografts. The relatively low number and heterogeneity of intestinal transplant patients limited the conclusions.

Library generation was performed with the immunoSEQ multiplex PCR assay. In most patients, genomic DNA was isolated using the Qiagen DNeasy Blood and Tissue Kit and sent frozen to Adaptive Biotechnologies for TCR sequencing. For most patients, high-throughput TCR-beta CDR3 sequencing of genomic DNA was performed by Adaptive Biotechnologies. Regarding the original processing steps: TCR sequencing data were retrieved from Adaptive's ImmunoSEQ software for some 19 patients, whereas three other patients were processed with MiXCR and VDJtools. CD4 versus CD8 sorting errors were corrected by removing sequences found in both subsets at a frequency ratio below 5:1. CDR3 nucleotide sequences shared between donor and recipient were removed because their origin could not be assigned. At least 2-fold expansion over unstimulated cells and a minimum CFSE-low frequency of 0.002% (template counts) or 0.001% (read counts) were required for clones to be classified as alloreactive. Mappable clones were those detected in sequenced pre-transplant spleen, lymph node, or MLR CFSE-low populations of the donor or recipient. The cumulative frequency of alloreactive clones was calculated as a percentage of all sequences, weighted by copy number. The table was pulled from immuneACCESS by TCRdb, which kept in-frame rearrangements only. Such tables lose some clones; where checked, under half of the loss comes from unresolved V genes, and the rest has no known cause. D and trimming come from the DNA, and the V and J calls and clone size come from that table. A total of tens of thousands of clones appear in this sample, approximately 92% of them only once. The top ten clonotypes cover roughly 0.5% of the sample.

The germline V gene encodes CDR1 MDHEN and CDR2 SYDVKM. V loses 7 bases at its end and J loses 3 bases; junction bases beyond the gene matches: 12. From the cysteine up to the phenylalanine, the CDR3 has a length of 15 residues. The entry retains the CDR3 DNA only, 45 bases that are in frame from base 1. Remarks on this clone: The clone's antigen remains unknown. The input lacks base qualities; no much larger clone sits a single base away.

The label giving this sample's time point can be read as: cells obtained before transplantation from donor or recipient. CD3+CD4+ and CD3+CD8+ populations were FACS-sorted from unstimulated pre-transplant donor and recipient cells taken from spleen or lymph nodes. Recombination linked TRBV28 to TRBJ2-7; TRBD1 fits 7 bases in the junction. Sequences were derived from unstimulated CD8+ T cells sorted from spleen or lymph node cells, sampled before intestinal transplant. The origin of this receptor is a human donor who received an intestinal transplant. The nucleotide sequence is TGTGCCAGCACCCCCAGGGGGACGGGGCTCTACGAGCAGTACTTC. This sequence encodes CASTPRGTGLYEQYF.